This T cell receptor beta chain emerged from a study of T cells in Graves' hyperthyroidism and ophthalmopathy (dated by TCRdb to about 2019). For the wider study: Peripheral blood was collected at initial diagnosis, before any treatment. The paper reports TCR Vbeta CDR3 sequencing of approximately 140 peripheral blood samples: fewer than 50 ophthalmopathy, some 80 hyperthyroidism and around 17 progressor patients. To identify TCR V-J signatures that set the groups apart, the researchers used a discovery cohort of more than 95 patients, made up of roughly 40 with Graves' ophthalmopathy and some 60 with stable Graves' hyperthyroidism. The 75 to 100 discovery patients were randomly split 7:3 into training and test sets. In addition, the study compared T-cell repertoires in thyroid tissue and in blood from 6 or 7 Graves' hyperthyroidism patients. After blood sampling, hyperthyroidism patients were treated with methimazole at a starting dose of 30 mg daily, and ophthalmopathy patients were treated with high-dose intravenous methylprednisolone. Prospective prediction of ophthalmopathy was tested in an independent validation cohort consisting of roughly 20 hyperthyroidism patients and some 15 patients who later progressed to ophthalmopathy.

On this clonotype itself: Its cognate antigen has yet to be identified. No much larger clone is present one base from it, and per-base qualities are unavailable.

Graves' hyperthyroidism was defined as stable when no progression to ophthalmopathy occurred over 18 months of follow-up. Hyperthyroidism patients were aged 18 to 65 years and newly diagnosed, with disease duration of less than 2 months. Any patient with an uncontrolled infection, another autoimmune disease, pregnancy or lactation was excluded. Diagnoses relied on clinical symptoms, serum thyroxine and TRAb, thyroid ultrasound and orbital computed tomography. PBMCs were isolated from approximately 10 ml of fresh peripheral blood by Ficoll-Paque density gradient centrifugation. Total RNA was extracted using Trizol reagent, and RNA quality was assessed on an Agilent 2100 Bioanalyzer. Amplification of TCR beta CDR3 regions was carried out from RNA transcripts. For the first round of RT-PCR on the TCR CDR3, the HTBI primer set was used together with the Qiagen OneStep RT-PCR kit. A second multiplex PCR round built the libraries, followed by size selection and purification. Paired-end sequencing of the libraries was performed with 100 bp reads on an Illumina HiSeq2000. In the authors' own workflow: SOAPnuke was used to process the raw data, with reads discarded if the reads contained adapters or uncalled bases, had a mean Phred below 15, or lacked an exact constant-primer or identifier match. COPE v1.2.5 was used to merge the high-quality paired reads, and each unique nucleotide sequence was defined as a clonotype. Clonotypes were aligned to IMGT TRBV, TRBD and TRBJ reference segments using MiTCR v1.1. Analysis was restricted to V-J combinations with a frequency above 0.0001, which covered 98% to 99.2% of repertoires. A TCS score was defined as the ratio between F50 (clonal expansion) and ExV (chaos), using BLOSUM62-based TCRdist between CDR3 peptides within each V-J. Welch's t-statistics and random forest reduced roughly 540 V-J features to 13, which were used in a naive Bayes classifier (R e1071). Thyroid-blood repertoire similarity was quantified with the Morisita-Horn index. Starting from the raw public reads, TCRdb applied fastp trimming at Q25, assembled clones with MiXCR and retained in-frame beta chains. Entries that share a CDR3 protein sequence are merged under the most common genes and DNA. It is TCRdb's table, rather than the study itself, that gives the V and J calls and clone size. The sample data list hundreds of thousands of distinct CDR3 sequences, and roughly 37% of these were observed just once. The biggest ten clones account for 8.9% of the sample.

Results the study describes overall, beyond this receptor: No statistical method was used to fix the sample size in advance, and group allocation was not hidden from the investigators. Ophthalmopathy was separated from stable hyperthyroidism by a 13 V-J signature model, with approximately 89% sensitivity and just over 81% specificity obtained in cross-validation and 80%/75% obtained in testing. In validation, the model predicted progression to ophthalmopathy a median of about 5.9 months before onset, with about 70% sensitivity and just under 75% specificity. Most expanded thyroid clonotypes (frequency above 0.001) were also detected in blood, a finding suggesting that blood repertoires may reflect thyroid immune responses.

CDR1 SGHAT and CDR2 FQNNGV are derived from the germline V gene. The CDR3 contains 16 residues, cysteine and phenylalanine counted. The CDR3 DNA has 48 bases and is translated from base 1. Trimming leaves V shorter by 4 bases and J shorter by 4 bases, with the junction holding 13 bases beyond the gene matches. The sequencing sample was made of blood. Recombination linked TRBV11-2 to TRBJ2-7, with TRBD2 identical over 7 junction bases. The receptor was isolated from a man aged 18 to 30 with Graves' hyperthyroidism. The nucleotide sequence reads TGTGCCAGCAGCTATTGGGGAGGCGGGAGTTTTTACGAGCAGTACTTC. Its protein is CASSYWGGGSFYEQYF.